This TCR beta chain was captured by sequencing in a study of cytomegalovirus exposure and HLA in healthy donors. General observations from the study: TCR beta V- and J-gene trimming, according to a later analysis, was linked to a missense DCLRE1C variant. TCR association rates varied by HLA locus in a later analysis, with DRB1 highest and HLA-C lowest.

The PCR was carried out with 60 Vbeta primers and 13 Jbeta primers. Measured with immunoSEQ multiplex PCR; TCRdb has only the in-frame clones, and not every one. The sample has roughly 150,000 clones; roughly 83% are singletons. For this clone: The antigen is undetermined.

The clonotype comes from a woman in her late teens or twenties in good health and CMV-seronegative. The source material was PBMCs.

The DNA for the CDR3 is TGTGCCAGCAGGGCAAGGACAGGGCTGTTTTTT. Its translation: CASRARTGLFF. The V gene is TRBV28, the J gene TRBJ2-2, with 7 bases lining up with TRBD1. With V trimmed by 6 bases and J by 13 bases, 5 bases remained unmatched. Germline CDR1 reads MDHEN; CDR2 reads SYDVKM. The length of the CDR3 is 11 residues.